This T cell receptor beta chain was sequenced during a study of T cell responses to AZD1222 COVID-19 vaccine. This table comes from immunoSEQ multiplex PCR, and its TCRdb copy is limited to in-frame clones, with some not included. Among about 180,000 clones listed, just under 95% were seen once. This CDR3 contains 15 residues. Per the germline V gene, CDR1 is SGHTA and CDR2 is FQGNSA. V gave up 1 base and J gave up 6 bases, with 12 bases separating them. The chain recombines TRBV7-2 with TRBJ2-2; D could derive from TRBD1 or TRBD2 (6 bases each). The origin of this receptor is an adult who received the MenACWY meningococcal vaccine as a control. The sample here was peripheral blood, taken 28 days after the second dose of the MenACWY control vaccine. CDR3 region: CASSLEGGVAGELFF. The CDR3 region has the DNA TGTGCCAGCAGCTTAGAGGGGGGAGTCGCCGGGGAGCTGTTTTTT.